The T cell receptor (beta chain) under discussion was sequenced for a study of blood T cell repertoires in COVID-19. On the study more broadly: Spain, Italy and the United States supplied samples that represented acute and convalescent COVID-19.

The protocol was immunoSEQ multiplex PCR, while the TCRdb copy is restricted to in-frame clones and leaves out a portion. The table lists some 16,000 clones, approximately 85% of them singletons. The CDR3 is 16 amino acids. After removal of 0 bases from V and 10 bases from J, the junction contained 10 bases not matched to a gene. Looked up from germline, CDR1 is SGHAT and CDR2 is FQNNGV. The chain recombines TRBV11-2 with TRBJ2-1; TRBD2 matches 9 bases. The material sequenced was peripheral blood. The sequence was obtained from a man at least 80 years old with active COVID-19. The CDR3 DNA sequence: TGTGCCAGCAGCTTAGATCGGGTCCTAGCGGGAAGGGAGCAGTTCTTC. This sequence encodes CASSLDRVLAGREQFF.